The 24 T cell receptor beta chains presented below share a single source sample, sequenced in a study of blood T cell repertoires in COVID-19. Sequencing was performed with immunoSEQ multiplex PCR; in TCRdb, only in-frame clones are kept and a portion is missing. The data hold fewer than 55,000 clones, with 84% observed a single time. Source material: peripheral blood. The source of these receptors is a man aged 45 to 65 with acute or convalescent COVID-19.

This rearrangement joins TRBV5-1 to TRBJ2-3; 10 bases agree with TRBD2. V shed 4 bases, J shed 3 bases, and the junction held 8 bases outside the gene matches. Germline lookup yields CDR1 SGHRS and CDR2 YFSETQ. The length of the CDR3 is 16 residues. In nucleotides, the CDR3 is TGCGCCAGCAGCGGGCATCCTAGCGGGAGTACAGATACGCAGTATTTT. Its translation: CASSGHPSGSTDTQYF.

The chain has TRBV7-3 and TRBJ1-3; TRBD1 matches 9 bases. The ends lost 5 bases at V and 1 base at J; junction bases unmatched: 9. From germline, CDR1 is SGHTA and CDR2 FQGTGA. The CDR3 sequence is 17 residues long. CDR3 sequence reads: CASSPGDRGESGNTIYF. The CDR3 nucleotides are TGTGCCAGCAGCCCAGGTGACAGGGGGGAATCTGGAAACACCATATATTTT.

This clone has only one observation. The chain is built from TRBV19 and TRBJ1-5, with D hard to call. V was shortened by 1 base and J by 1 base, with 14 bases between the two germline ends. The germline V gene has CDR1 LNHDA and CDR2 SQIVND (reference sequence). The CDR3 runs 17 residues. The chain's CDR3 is CASSIAMREASNQPQHF. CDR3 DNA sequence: TGTGCCAGTAGTATAGCGATGAGGGAGGCAAGCAATCAGCCCCAGCATTTT.

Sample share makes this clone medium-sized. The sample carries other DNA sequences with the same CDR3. CDR3 region: CAWSPGTGDYGYTF. For the CDR3, the DNA is TGTGCCTGGAGTCCCGGGACAGGAGACTATGGCTACACCTTC. V usage is TRBV30 and J usage is TRBJ1-2; 8 bases are a match to TRBD1. The germline CDR1 and CDR2 sequences are GTSNPN and SVGIG (reference sequence). CDR3 size: 14 residues. Trimming took 2 bases from V and 3 from J; bases not matched to a gene: 5.

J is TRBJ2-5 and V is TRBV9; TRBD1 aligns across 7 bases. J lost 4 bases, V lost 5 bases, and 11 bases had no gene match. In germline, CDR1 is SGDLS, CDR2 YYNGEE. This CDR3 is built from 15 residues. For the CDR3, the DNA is TGTGCCAGCAGGGAATCCGGGACAGTCGGAGAGACCCAGTACTTC. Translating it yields CASRESGTVGETQYF.

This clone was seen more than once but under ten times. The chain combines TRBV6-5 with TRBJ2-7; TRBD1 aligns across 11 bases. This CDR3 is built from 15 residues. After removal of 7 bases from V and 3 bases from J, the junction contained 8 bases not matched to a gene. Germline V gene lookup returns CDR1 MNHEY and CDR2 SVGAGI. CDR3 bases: TGTGCCAGCACCAGAAGGACAGGGGGCAACTACGAGCAGTACTTC. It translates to CASTRRTGGNYEQYF.

For the CDR3, the DNA is TGTGCCAGCAGTTTGTCACTTGCGGGAGTAACCTTCTACGAGCAGTACTTC. Translated: CASSLSLAGVTFYEQYF. V gene TRBV27 combines with J gene TRBJ2-7, with 7 bases aligning to TRBD2. After removal of 3 bases from V and 3 bases from J, the junction contained 14 bases not matched to a gene. The CDR3 length is 17 residues. CDR1 and CDR2 (germline): MNHEY, SMNVEV (reference sequence).

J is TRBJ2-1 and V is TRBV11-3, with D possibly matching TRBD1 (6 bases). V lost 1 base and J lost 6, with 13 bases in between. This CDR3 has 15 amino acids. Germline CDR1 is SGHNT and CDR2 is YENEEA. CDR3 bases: TGTGCCAGCAGCTTAGCGCCGGGACAACTCAATGAGCAGTTCTTC. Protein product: CASSLAPGQLNEQFF.

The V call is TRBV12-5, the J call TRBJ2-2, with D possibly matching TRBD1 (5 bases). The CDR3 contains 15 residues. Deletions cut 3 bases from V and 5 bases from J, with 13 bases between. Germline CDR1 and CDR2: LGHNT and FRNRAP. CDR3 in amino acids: CASGLGASRTGELFF. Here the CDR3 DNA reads TGTGCTAGTGGTTTAGGGGCTTCGAGGACCGGGGAGCTGTTTTTT.

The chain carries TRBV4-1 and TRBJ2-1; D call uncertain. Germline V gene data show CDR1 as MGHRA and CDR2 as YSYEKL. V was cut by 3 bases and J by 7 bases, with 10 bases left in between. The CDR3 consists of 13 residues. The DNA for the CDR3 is TGCGCCAGCAGCCACGACGACTCAAATGAGCAGTTCTTC. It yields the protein CASSHDDSNEQFF.

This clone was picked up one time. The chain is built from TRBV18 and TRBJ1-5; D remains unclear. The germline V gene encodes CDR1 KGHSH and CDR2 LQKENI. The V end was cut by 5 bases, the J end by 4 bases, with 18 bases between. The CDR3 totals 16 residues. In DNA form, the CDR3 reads TGTGCCAGCTCATCCTTTAGCGGACCCAGGAATCAGCCCCAGCATTTT. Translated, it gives CASSSFSGPRNQPQHF.

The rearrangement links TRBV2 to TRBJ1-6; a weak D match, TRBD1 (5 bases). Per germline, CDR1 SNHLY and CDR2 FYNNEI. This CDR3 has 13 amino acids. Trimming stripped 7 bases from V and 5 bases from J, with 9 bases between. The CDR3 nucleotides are TGTGCCAGCACCCAGGGCGATAATTCACCCCTCCACTTT. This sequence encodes CASTQGDNSPLHF.

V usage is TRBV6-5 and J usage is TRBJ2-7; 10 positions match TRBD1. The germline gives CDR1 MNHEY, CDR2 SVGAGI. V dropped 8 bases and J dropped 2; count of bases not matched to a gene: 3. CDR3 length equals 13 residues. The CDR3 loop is CASEGTGAYEQYF. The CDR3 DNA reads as TGTGCCAGCGAAGGGACAGGGGCCTACGAGCAGTACTTC.

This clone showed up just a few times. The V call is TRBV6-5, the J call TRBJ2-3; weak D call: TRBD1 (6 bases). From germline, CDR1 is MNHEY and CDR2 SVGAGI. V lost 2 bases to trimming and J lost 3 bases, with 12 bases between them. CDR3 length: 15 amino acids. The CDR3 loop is CASSYRNRATDTQYF. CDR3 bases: TGTGCCAGCAGTTACAGGAACAGGGCGACAGATACGCAGTATTTT.

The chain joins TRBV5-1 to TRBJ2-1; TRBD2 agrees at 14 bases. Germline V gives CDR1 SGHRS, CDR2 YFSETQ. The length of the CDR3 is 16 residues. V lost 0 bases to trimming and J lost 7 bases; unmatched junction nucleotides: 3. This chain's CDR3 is CASSLATSGRANEQFF. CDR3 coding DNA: TGCGCCAGCAGCTTGGCGACTAGCGGGAGGGCAAATGAGCAGTTCTTC.

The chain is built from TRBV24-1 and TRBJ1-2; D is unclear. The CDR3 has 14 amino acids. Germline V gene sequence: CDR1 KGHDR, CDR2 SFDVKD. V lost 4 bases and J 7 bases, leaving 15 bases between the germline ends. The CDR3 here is CATSDPWEGFGYTF. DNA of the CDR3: TGTGCCACCAGTGACCCCTGGGAGGGTTTTGGCTACACCTTC.

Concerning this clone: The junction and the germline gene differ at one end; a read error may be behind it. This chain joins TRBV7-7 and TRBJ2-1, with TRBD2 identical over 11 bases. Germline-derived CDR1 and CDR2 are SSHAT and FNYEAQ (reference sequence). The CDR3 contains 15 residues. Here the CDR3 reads CASSKLAGVLDEQFF. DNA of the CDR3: TGTGCTAGCAGTAAACTAGCGGGAGTACTCGATGAGCAGTTCTTC.

CDR3: CASSLGEGADYGYTF. DNA of the CDR3: TGTGCCAGCAGCCTAGGAGAGGGGGCAGACTATGGCTACACCTTC. V gene TRBV7-8 combines with J gene TRBJ1-2; 7 bases match TRBD1. The CDR3 has 15 amino acids. With 5 bases clipped from V and 3 bases from J, the junction kept 9 bases outside the gene matches. The germline CDR1 and CDR2 sequences are SGHVS and FQNEAQ.

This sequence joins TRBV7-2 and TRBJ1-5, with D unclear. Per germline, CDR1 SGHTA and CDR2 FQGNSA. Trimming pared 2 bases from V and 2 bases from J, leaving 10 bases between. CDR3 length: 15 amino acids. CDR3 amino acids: CASSLFGDGNQPQHF. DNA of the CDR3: TGTGCCAGCAGCTTATTCGGGGATGGCAATCAGCCCCAGCATTTT.

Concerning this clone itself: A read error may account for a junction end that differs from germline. CDR3 DNA sequence: TGTGCCAGCTCCCCACAGGGGGCAAATGAAAAACTGTTTTTT. Protein sequence: CASSPQGANEKLFF. The chain has TRBV18 and TRBJ1-4; 9 bases agree with TRBD1. CDR1 and CDR2 from the germline V gene are KGHSH and LQKENI. The CDR3 contains 14 residues.

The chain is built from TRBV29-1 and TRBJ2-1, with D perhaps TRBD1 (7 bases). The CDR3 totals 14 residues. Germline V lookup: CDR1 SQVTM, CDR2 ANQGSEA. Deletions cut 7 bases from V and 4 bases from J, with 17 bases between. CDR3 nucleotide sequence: TGCAGCGCCACGACTAGGGGGCGGTACAATGAGCAGTTCTTC. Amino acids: CSATTRGRYNEQFF.

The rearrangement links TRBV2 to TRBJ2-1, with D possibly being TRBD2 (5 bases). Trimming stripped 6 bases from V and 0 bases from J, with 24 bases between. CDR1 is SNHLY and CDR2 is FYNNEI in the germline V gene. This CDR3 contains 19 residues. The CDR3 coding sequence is TGTGCCAGCAGGGCTGAAGAGTTGCAGTGGGAGAGCTCCTACAATGAGCAGTTCTTC. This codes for CASRAEELQWESSYNEQFF.

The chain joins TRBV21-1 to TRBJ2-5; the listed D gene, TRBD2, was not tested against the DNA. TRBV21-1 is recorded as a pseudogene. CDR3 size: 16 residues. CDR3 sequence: CASSSGTTGYQETQYF. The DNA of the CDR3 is TGTGCCAGCAGCAGTGGGACTACAGGGTACCAAGAGACCCAGTACTTC.

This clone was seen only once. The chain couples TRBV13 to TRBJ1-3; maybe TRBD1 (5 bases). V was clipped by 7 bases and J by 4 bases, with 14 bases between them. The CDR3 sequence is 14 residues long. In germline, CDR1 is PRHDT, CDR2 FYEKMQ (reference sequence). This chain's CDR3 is CASTRGGEGNTIYF. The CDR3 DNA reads TGTGCCAGCACTAGGGGAGGGGAAGGAAACACCATATATTTT. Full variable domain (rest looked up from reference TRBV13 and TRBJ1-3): AAGVIQSPRHLIKEKRETATLKCYPIPRHDTVYWYQQGPGQDPQFLISFYEKMQSDKGSIPDRFSAQQFSDYHSELNMSSLELGDSALYFCASTRGGEGNTIYFGEGSWLTVV.